The 32 T cell receptor beta chains below all came from one sample that was sequenced in a study of blood T cell repertoires in COVID-19. The protocol was immunoSEQ multiplex PCR, while the TCRdb copy is restricted to in-frame clones and leaves out a portion. The sample yields over 200,000 clones, over 80% seen once. The material sequenced was peripheral blood. These TCRs come from a human donor in a cohort sampled during active COVID-19.

This clone showed up just a few times. The CDR3 sequence: CATSSLIPGTQYF. CDR3 DNA: TGTGCCACCAGCTCTCTCATCCCCGGTACGCAGTATTTT. The V call is TRBV15, the J call TRBJ2-3; D not resolved. V gave up 5 bases and J gave up 8 bases, with 14 bases separating them. Germline V gene data show CDR1 as LNHNV and CDR2 as YYDKDF (reference sequence). The CDR3 extends over 13 amino acids. Combining the CDR3 with reference TRBV15 and TRBJ2-3 gives the whole variable domain DAMVIQNPRYQVTQFGKPVTLSCSQTLNHNVMYWYQQKSSQAPKLLFHYYDKDFNNEADTPDNFQSRRPNTSFCFLDIRSPGLGDTAMYLCATSSLIPGTQYFGPGTRLTVL.

CDR3 residues: CASSENGRNTEAFF. The CDR3 nucleotides read TGTGCCAGCAGTGAAAACGGGAGGAACACTGAAGCTTTCTTT. The chain links TRBV2 to TRBJ1-1; D gene ambiguous. The germline V gene encodes CDR1 SNHLY and CDR2 FYNNEI. The CDR3 consists of 14 residues. The germline V and J ends were trimmed by 2 bases and 1 base, with 8 bases remaining between them.

The chain links TRBV13 to TRBJ2-3, with D uncertain. CDR3 size: 14 residues. The V end lost 3 bases, the J end lost 0 bases, and 7 bases lay between the germline ends. Germline loops: CDR1 PRHDT, CDR2 FYEKMQ (reference sequence). The CDR3 here is CASSLSVSTDTQYF. CDR3 in DNA: TGTGCCAGCAGCTTGTCCGTCAGCACAGATACGCAGTATTTT.

V and J are TRBV24-1 and TRBJ1-1; 7 nucleotides align to TRBD1. The CDR3 sequence is 13 residues long. Germline lookup yields CDR1 KGHDR and CDR2 SFDVKD. V gave up 9 bases and J gave up 4 bases; unmatched junction bases: 7. CDR3 protein: CATSTGVSTEAFF. CDR3 bases: TGTGCCACCTCTACAGGGGTGAGCACTGAAGCTTTCTTT.

The rearrangement uses TRBV11-1 and TRBJ2-7, with D tentatively TRBD1 (6 bases). The CDR3 extends over 15 amino acids. Germline V gives CDR1 SGHAT, CDR2 FQDESV (reference sequence). V was pared by 7 bases and J by 2 bases, with 18 bases between. The CDR3 reads CASTIGQAGAYEQYF. As DNA, the CDR3 is TGTGCCAGCACCATCGGTCAGGCAGGGGCCTACGAGCAGTACTTC.

J is TRBJ2-1 and V is TRBV7-9, with TRBD1 as a possible D gene (6 bases). Germline V gene lookup returns CDR1 SEHNR and CDR2 FQNEAQ (reference sequence). The germline V and J ends were trimmed by 1 base and 9 bases, with 13 bases remaining between them. The length of the CDR3 is 14 residues. The CDR3 here is CASSLGQGQGEQFF. CDR3 coding DNA: TGTGCCAGCAGCTTAGGCCAGGGACAAGGTGAGCAGTTCTTC.

The genes are TRBV7-2 and TRBJ2-1; D gene ambiguous. The CDR3 spans 16 residues. The germline gives CDR1 SGHTA, CDR2 FQGNSA. V was cut by 3 bases and J by 0 bases, with 12 bases left in between. The CDR3 nucleotides are TGTGCCAGCAGCTTTGGCCCCCCCCTCTCCTACAATGAGCAGTTCTTC. Protein sequence: CASSFGPPLSYNEQFF.

The rearrangement joins TRBV28 to TRBJ2-7, with 7 bases matching TRBD2. This CDR3 has 16 residues. CDR1 and CDR2 from the germline V gene are MDHEN and SYDVKM. Trimming removed 5 bases from V and 3 bases from J; junction bases left unmatched: 13. The CDR3 DNA follows: TGTGCCAGCAGTCGGCGAGGCGGGAGAAGGAGCTACGAGCAGTACTTC. Translated: CASSRRGGRRSYEQYF.

The CDR3 bases are TGTGCCACCAGTGGAGGCGGCGAGCTGTTTTTT. This encodes CATSGGGELFF. The chain has TRBV15 and TRBJ2-2; a possible D gene is TRBD2 (5 bases). Trimming removed 6 bases from V and 11 bases from J, with 10 bases in between. This CDR3 spans 11 amino acids. Germline values: CDR1 LNHNV, CDR2 YYDKDF (reference sequence).

The chain is built from TRBV7-9 and TRBJ1-2; 9 nucleotides align to TRBD1. The CDR3 is 15 residues long. With V trimmed by 5 bases and J by 5 bases, 9 bases remained unmatched. The V gene's germline CDR1 is SEHNR and CDR2 FQNEAQ (reference sequence). CDR3 sequence: CASSRETGGEYGYTF. CDR3 bases: TGTGCCAGCAGCCGGGAGACAGGGGGAGAATATGGCTACACCTTC.

J is TRBJ2-6 and V is TRBV29-1; no firm D call. The CDR3 is made up of 12 amino acids. V was cut by 7 bases and J by 0 bases, with 4 bases left in between. Germline values: CDR1 SQVTM, CDR2 ANQGSEA. The CDR3 reads CSAYSGANVLTF. CDR3 sequence (DNA): TGCAGCGCCTACTCTGGGGCCAACGTCCTGACTTTC.

The chain combines TRBV6-2 or TRBV6-3 with TRBJ2-1; 9 positions match TRBD2. The junction had 7 bases not matched to a gene; V was cut back by 0 bases and J by 4 bases. The CDR3 runs 17 residues. Germline values: CDR1 MNHEY, CDR2 SVGEGT. The CDR3 sequence is CASSYSSLREGYNEQFF. The DNA of the CDR3 is TGTGCCAGCAGTTACTCGAGTCTGCGGGAGGGATACAATGAGCAGTTCTTC.

V usage is TRBV27 and J usage is TRBJ1-2; 8 nucleotides line up with TRBD1. V lost 2 bases to trimming and J lost 4 bases; unmatched junction nucleotides: 15. Germline CDR1 reads MNHEY; CDR2 reads SMNVEV (reference sequence). This CDR3 has 18 amino acids. CDR3 nucleotides: TGTGCCAGCAGTTTAAGTATAGGGGGGGCAGGGGGCATCTATGGCTACACCTTC. Its protein is CASSLSIGGAGGIYGYTF.

A few counts support this clone. The J gene is TRBJ1-2, the V gene TRBV5-4; 9 bases fit TRBD1. V lost 3 bases, J lost 4 bases, and 10 bases stayed unmatched. CDR3 length: 16 residues. CDR1 is SGHNT, CDR2 YYREEE, per germline (reference sequence). The CDR3 spells CASSSPWGQGSYGYTF. In DNA form, the CDR3 reads TGTGCCAGCAGCTCGCCCTGGGGACAGGGAAGCTATGGCTACACCTTC.

The J gene is TRBJ1-1, the V gene TRBV13; a possible D gene is TRBD1 (5 bases). With 2 bases removed from V and 7 bases from J, the gap between germline ends came to 14 bases. The germline V gene has CDR1 PRHDT and CDR2 FYEKMQ (reference sequence). The CDR3 has 14 residues. CDR3 nucleotides: TGTGCCAGCAGCTTAAAACAGGTTCAGGGTGAAGCTTTCTTT. This encodes CASSLKQVQGEAFF.

The chain joins TRBV19 to TRBJ1-5, with D hard to call. CDR1 and CDR2 from the germline V gene are LNHDA and SQIVND (reference sequence). Trimming removed 0 bases from V and 2 bases from J, with 17 bases in between. This CDR3 contains 18 residues. CDR3 loop: CASSIDWFGVPGNQPQHF. The CDR3 nucleotides are TGTGCCAGTAGTATAGATTGGTTCGGTGTTCCGGGCAATCAGCCCCAGCATTTT.

This clone showed up just once. The CDR3 loop reads CASSIGLAVYNEQFF. DNA of the CDR3: TGTGCCAGTAGTATAGGTCTAGCGGTCTACAATGAGCAGTTCTTC. This rearrangement joins TRBV19 to TRBJ2-1; 7 bases are a match to TRBD2. With V trimmed by 1 base and J by 3 bases, 3 bases remained unmatched. CDR1 and CDR2 from the germline V gene are LNHDA and SQIVND (reference sequence). The CDR3 has 15 residues.

The V gene is TRBV27, the J gene TRBJ1-4; no definite D call. This CDR3 contains 17 residues. From germline, CDR1 is MNHEY and CDR2 SMNVEV (reference sequence). V lost 4 bases, J lost 0 bases, and 15 bases lay in between. The CDR3 nucleotides are TGTGCCAGCAGTTCCCTCCCTACCACTTCAACTAATGAAAAACTGTTTTTT. Protein product: CASSSLPTTSTNEKLFF.

The chain combines TRBV3-1 (or the pseudogene TRBV3-2) with TRBJ2-1, with TRBD2 identical over 8 bases. J gave up 5 bases and V 5 bases, and 2 bases lay outside the gene matches. This CDR3 contains 13 residues. Germline lookup yields CDR1 LGHDT and CDR2 YNNKEL (reference sequence). CDR3 sequence reads: CASSAGLDNEQFF. The CDR3 DNA reads TGTGCCAGCAGCGCGGGACTAGACAATGAGCAGTTCTTC.

This clone is a singleton in its sample. Other DNA sequences in the same sample also yield this CDR3. The gene calls are TRBV11-2 and TRBJ2-7; the D gene is possibly TRBD2 (6 bases). In germline, CDR1 is SGHAT, CDR2 FQNNGV. The V end was cut by 4 bases, the J end by 0 bases, with 10 bases between. The CDR3 covers 14 residues. CDR3 nucleotide sequence: TGTGCCAGCAGCTGGGGAGGTAGCTCCTACGAGCAGTACTTC. This codes for CASSWGGSSYEQYF.

This rearrangement joins TRBV6-5 to TRBJ2-2, with D perhaps matching TRBD1 (5 bases). Deletions cut 1 base from V and 2 bases from J, with 8 bases between. The CDR3 has 15 residues. Germline V gives CDR1 MNHEY, CDR2 SVGAGI. CDR3 sequence: CASSYFRANTGELFF. The CDR3 region has the DNA TGTGCCAGCAGTTACTTCAGGGCCAACACCGGGGAGCTGTTTTTT.

As regards this clone: Other DNA sequences in this sample translate to the same CDR3. The rearrangement joins TRBV30 to TRBJ2-7; possibly TRBD2 for D (6 bases). Trimming shortened V by 4 bases and J by 0 bases, and 10 bases separated the two germline ends. This CDR3 region has 13 residues. Germline CDR1 reads GTSNPN; CDR2 reads SVGIG (reference sequence). The DNA for the CDR3 is TGTGCCTGGACTCAGGACTACTCCTACGAGCAGTACTTC. The encoded protein is CAWTQDYSYEQYF.

V usage is TRBV7-2 and J usage is TRBJ2-5, with D possibly being TRBD1 (6 bases). Germline V gene sequence: CDR1 SGHTA, CDR2 FQGNSA. The CDR3 is 14 residues long. V was cut by 5 bases and J by 1 base, with 11 bases left in between. CDR3 bases: TGTGCCAGCAGCCCCCAGGGGTCCCAAGAGACCCAGTACTTC. This encodes CASSPQGSQETQYF.

The chain recombines TRBV3-1 (or the pseudogene TRBV3-2) with TRBJ2-1; the match to TRBD2 covers 8 bases. CDR1 LGHDT and CDR2 YNNKEL come from the germline V gene (reference sequence). This CDR3 contains 16 residues. V was pared by 0 bases and J by 7 bases, with 8 bases of the junction left unmatched. In DNA, the CDR3 is TGTGCCAGCAGCCAAGACGTTAGCGGGACCAGGAATGAGCAGTTCTTC. It codes for CASSQDVSGTRNEQFF.

The gene calls are TRBV30 and TRBJ2-2, with 10 nucleotides matching TRBD2. From germline, CDR1 is GTSNPN and CDR2 SVGIG (reference sequence). The CDR3 contains 16 residues. Trimming at V came to 4 bases and at J to 6 bases, leaving 11 bases not matched to a gene. The CDR3 region is CAWTPGLAIMAGELFF. The DNA for the CDR3 is TGTGCCTGGACTCCGGGACTAGCGATTATGGCCGGGGAGCTGTTTTTT.

The J gene is TRBJ2-5, the V gene TRBV7-2; maybe TRBD2 (6 bases). The germline V gene has CDR1 SGHTA and CDR2 FQGNSA. Trimming took 0 bases from V and 6 from J, leaving 14 bases between them. The CDR3 loop spans 15 amino acids. The CDR3 region has the DNA TGTGCCAGCAGCTTAGCGCGGGAAAGGGAGAAGACCCAGTACTTC. It codes for CASSLAREREKTQYF.

The rearrangement uses TRBV7-2 and TRBJ1-4, with a tentative D call TRBD1 (6 bases). Deletions cut 5 bases from V and 7 bases from J, with 14 bases between. Germline loops: CDR1 SGHTA, CDR2 FQGNSA. This CDR3 is 14 amino acids long. The chain's CDR3 is CASSLSGGREKLFF. Here the CDR3 DNA reads TGTGCCAGCAGCCTCTCGGGGGGGCGTGAAAAACTGTTTTTT.

Note on this clone: The sample holds other DNA sequences that translate to the same CDR3. The chain links TRBV19 to TRBJ1-1; D is ambiguous. The CDR3 contains 14 residues. Germline CDR1 is LNHDA and CDR2 is SQIVND (reference sequence). V was cut by 3 bases and J by 0 bases, with 8 bases left in between. The CDR3 bases are TGTGCCAGTAGTATTGGCCGGGTGAACACTGAAGCTTTCTTT. The encoded protein is CASSIGRVNTEAFF.

The chain uses TRBV4-3 and TRBJ2-7; 9 positions agree with TRBD2. With 0 bases clipped from V and 4 bases from J, the junction kept 1 base outside the gene matches. The length of the CDR3 is 14 residues. Germline CDR1 LGHNA, CDR2 YSLEER. In nucleotides, the CDR3 is TGCGCCAGCAGCCAAGATACTAGCGGGTACGAGCAGTACTTC. Its translation is CASSQDTSGYEQYF.

This rearrangement joins TRBV6-5 to TRBJ2-7, with D possibly TRBD1 on 6 matching bases. The V end was cut by 8 bases, the J end by 2 bases, with 13 bases between. The CDR3 extends over 13 amino acids. Germline loops: CDR1 MNHEY, CDR2 SVGAGI. The CDR3 sequence is CASFDRTTYEQYF. The CDR3 DNA sequence: TGTGCCAGCTTCGACAGGACGACCTACGAGCAGTACTTC.

The chain joins TRBV19 to TRBJ1-1, with TRBD1 as a possible D gene (6 bases). Trimming removed 3 bases from V and 6 bases from J, with 14 bases in between. The germline V gene has CDR1 LNHDA and CDR2 SQIVND (reference sequence). The CDR3 is 14 amino acids. This chain's CDR3 is CASSILSGGSEAFF. CDR3 in DNA: TGTGCCAGTAGTATTTTGTCGGGGGGCTCTGAAGCTTTCTTT.

The rearrangement uses TRBV9 and TRBJ2-7; 9 bases are shared with TRBD2. After removal of 2 bases from V and 5 bases from J, the junction contained 5 bases not matched to a gene. Germline CDR1 reads SGDLS; CDR2 reads YYNGEE. This CDR3 is 14 amino acids long. CDR3 in amino acids: CASSVAGGPNEQYF. CDR3 nucleotide sequence: TGTGCCAGCAGCGTCGCGGGAGGGCCCAACGAGCAGTACTTC. The whole variable domain, remainder taken from reference TRBV9 and TRBJ2-7, is DSGVTQTPKHLITATGQRVTLRCSPRSGDLSVYWYQQSLDQGLQFLIQYYNGEERAKGNILERFSAQQFPDLHSELNLSSLELGDSALYFCASSVAGGPNEQYFGPGTRLTVT.